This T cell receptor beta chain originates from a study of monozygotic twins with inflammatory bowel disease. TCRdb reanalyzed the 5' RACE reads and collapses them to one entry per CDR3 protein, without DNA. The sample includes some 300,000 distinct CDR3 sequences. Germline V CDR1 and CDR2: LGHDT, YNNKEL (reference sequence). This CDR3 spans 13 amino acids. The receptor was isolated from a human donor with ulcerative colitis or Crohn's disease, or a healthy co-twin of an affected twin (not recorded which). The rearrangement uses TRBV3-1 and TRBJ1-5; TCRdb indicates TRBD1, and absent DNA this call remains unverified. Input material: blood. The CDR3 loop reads CASRGGRNQPQHF. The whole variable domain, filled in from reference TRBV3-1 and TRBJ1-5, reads DTAVSQTPKYLVTQMGNDKSIKCEQNLGHDTMYWYKQDSKKFLKIMFSYNNKELIINETVPNRFSPKSPDKAHLNLHINSLELGDSAVYFCASRGGRNQPQHFGDGTRLSIL.